Sequencing of this T cell receptor beta chain was carried out in a study of shared clonotypes between healthy human individuals. Germline CDR1 MNHEY, CDR2 SVGAGI. This CDR3 comprises 15 residues. V was pared by 5 bases and J by 5 bases, with 16 bases between. Using immunoSEQ multiplex PCR, the repertoire was profiled, and TCRdb retains in-frame clones only, with some absent. Of around 500,000 clones listed, about three quarters were seen once; the top ten hold roughly 13%. Sequences were obtained from PBMCs. This TCR came from a woman aged 40-49 years in good health. Some clones in this sample may be carry-over from other donors' samples. The chain uses TRBV6-5 and TRBJ2-1; D is possibly TRBD1 (8 bases). CDR3 protein: CASSRLQGGDNEQFF. CDR3 sequence (DNA): TGTGCCAGCAGTCGACTACAGGGGGGGGACAATGAGCAGTTCTTC.